This T cell receptor (beta chain) was sequenced for a study of blood T cell repertoires in COVID-19. Study context: Samples representing acute and convalescent COVID-19 were sourced from the United States, Italy and Spain. PBMCs, B-cell-depleted T cells, or T cells were the source of the cDNA or gDNA that made up the material.

Original analysis: Amplification of reference gene primers was used by the study to estimate nucleated cell counts. TCRdb's copy holds only in-frame clones and misses some; the assay was immunoSEQ multiplex PCR. V and J calls and clone size are given by that table; D and trimming were obtained from the DNA. Here the sample spans 130,000 to 150,000 clones, about 80% being singletons. This CDR3 has 14 residues. V was pared by 0 bases and J by 6 bases, with 9 bases between. Germline V CDR1 and CDR2: SGHRS, YFSETQ. The sample taken for sequencing was peripheral blood. J is TRBJ2-2 and V is TRBV5-1, with D maybe TRBD1 (6 bases). The source is an elderly woman with acute or convalescent COVID-19. This CDR3 reads CASSLGQAAGELFF. DNA of the CDR3: TGCGCCAGCAGCTTGGGACAGGCCGCCGGGGAGCTGTTTTTT.